This note documents a single T cell receptor beta chain sequence. Its antigen is currently unknown. PCR used 60 Vbeta primers and 13 Jbeta primers. In the source study's methods: There were about 86 million unique TCR beta chains by a later count, and 10 million to 12 million of them were shared. Profiled with immunoSEQ multiplex PCR; TCRdb holds only in-frame clones, not every one. Clone size and the V and J calls come from that table; the DNA yielded D and trimming. The sample holds about 160,000 clones, around 78% seen once. The sample is drawn from a study of cytomegalovirus exposure and HLA in healthy donors. Study-level information: Unique TCRs from HLA-typed donors, roughly 87 million of them, were held in an early data release.

The CDR3 contains 14 residues. The ends lost 6 bases at V and 5 bases at J; junction bases unmatched: 8. Germline CDR1 and CDR2: ENHRY and SYGVKD. Study results and limitations: In a later analysis, an Asian-associated ancestry cluster reportedly showed fewer N-insertions than the 666-donor mean. It was only CMV serostatus that was available as immune exposure information.

The chain has TRBV10-3 and TRBJ1-1; 8 bases fit TRBD1. The receptor comes from a woman aged 40-49 years in good health and CMV-seronegative. The sequencing sample was made of PBMCs. CDR3 loop: CAISLTGVETEAFF. The CDR3 DNA is TGTGCCATCAGCCTGACAGGGGTCGAAACTGAAGCTTTCTTT.